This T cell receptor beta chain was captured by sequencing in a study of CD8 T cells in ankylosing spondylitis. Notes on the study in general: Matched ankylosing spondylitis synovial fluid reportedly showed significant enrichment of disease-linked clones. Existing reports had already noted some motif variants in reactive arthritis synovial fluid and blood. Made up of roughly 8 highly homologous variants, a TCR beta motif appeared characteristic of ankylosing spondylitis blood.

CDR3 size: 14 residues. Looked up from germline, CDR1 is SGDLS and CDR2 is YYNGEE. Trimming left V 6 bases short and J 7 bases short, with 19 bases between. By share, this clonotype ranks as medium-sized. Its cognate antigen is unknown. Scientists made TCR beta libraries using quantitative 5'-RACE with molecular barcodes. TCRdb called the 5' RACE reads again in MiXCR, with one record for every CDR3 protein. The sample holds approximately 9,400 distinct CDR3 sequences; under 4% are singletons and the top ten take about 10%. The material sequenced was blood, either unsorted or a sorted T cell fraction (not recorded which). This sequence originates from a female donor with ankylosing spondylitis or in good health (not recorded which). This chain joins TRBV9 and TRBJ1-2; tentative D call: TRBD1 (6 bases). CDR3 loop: CASIGGGGSVGYTF. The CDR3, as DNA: TGTGCCAGCATCGGAGGGGGAGGATCTGTTGGCTACACCTTC.